One sample yielded the 15 T cell receptor beta chains listed below, sequenced in a study of post-analysis software for immune sequencing data. Study observations and caveats: The five TRBV segments detected at higher frequency in patients than in controls included TRBV5-6, TRBV5-1 and TRBV20-1.

cDNA libraries of TCR beta carried unique molecular identifiers. A single record per CDR3 protein comes from TCRdb applying MiXCR to the PCR reads. The data hold fewer than 850,000 distinct CDR3 sequences, with roughly 29% observed a single time. Their antigens remain unidentified. What was sequenced was blood. All receptors derive from a girl aged 10 to 17 with multiple sclerosis.

The chain joins TRBV4-2 to TRBJ1-1, with 8 positions matching TRBD1. J lost 4 bases, V lost 0 bases, and 4 bases had no gene match. The CDR3 contains 15 residues. CDR1 is LGHNA, CDR2 YNFKEQ, per germline. The CDR3 here is CASSQEGTGLTEAFF. CDR3 DNA: TGTGCCAGCAGCCAAGAAGGGACAGGCCTCACTGAAGCTTTCTTT.

This clonotype was seen repeatedly, ten times or more. This sequence joins TRBV10-3 and TRBJ2-3; the match to TRBD2 covers 8 bases. This CDR3 contains 15 residues. Per germline, CDR1 ENHRY and CDR2 SYGVKD. With 5 bases clipped from V and 5 bases from J, the junction kept 9 bases outside the gene matches. Here the CDR3 DNA reads TGTGCCATCAGTTCAGAAGCGGGAGCCGGAGATACGCAGTATTTT. It translates to CAISSEAGAGDTQYF.

This clonotype has only a few counts. This chain connects TRBV9 to TRBJ2-5; D possibly corresponds to TRBD2 (6 bases). Trimming removed 0 bases at V and 5 bases at J, with 14 bases between. Germline-derived CDR1 and CDR2 are SGDLS and YYNGEE. The CDR3 has 15 amino acids. The CDR3 nucleotides are TGTGCCAGCAGCGTAGAGGCTGGAGGAGGGGAGACCCAGTACTTC. It yields the protein CASSVEAGGGETQYF.

The gene calls are TRBV29-1 and TRBJ2-3; 10 bases match TRBD1. V trimming: 1 base; J trimming: 11 bases; junction bases outside the gene matches: 6. The CDR3 contains 13 residues. CDR1 and CDR2 (germline): SQVTM, ANQGSEA. The chain's CDR3 is CSVEGQGAAMQYF. The CDR3 DNA is TGCAGCGTTGAAGGACAGGGGGCTGCTATGCAGTATTTT.

This clonotype was counted only a few times. The CDR3: CASSPDRIYGYTF. CDR3 DNA: TGTGCCAGCAGCCCCGACAGGATCTATGGCTACACCTTC. This chain links TRBV12-3 or TRBV12-4 with TRBJ1-2; D is possibly TRBD1 (6 bases). CDR3 length: 13 residues. V was pared by 6 bases and J by 4 bases, with 12 bases between.

This clonotype has more than one count but fewer than ten. One end of the junction is discordant with germline, which a read error may explain. The V and J genes are TRBV28 and TRBJ2-7; 7 nucleotides line up with TRBD1. Germline CDR1 and CDR2: MDHEN and SYDVKM. The CDR3 covers 18 residues. The CDR3 bases are TGTGCCGGCAGTTCAAACTCCGGGACAGAGAGGAGCTCCTACGAGCAGTACTTC. Its translation: CAGSSNSGTERSSYEQYF.

The chain combines TRBV20-1 with TRBJ1-4; D is possibly TRBD1 (6 bases). The CDR3 contains 14 residues. The germline V gene has CDR1 DFQATT and CDR2 SNEGSKA (reference sequence). V was cut by 7 bases and J by 3 bases, with 15 bases left in between. The CDR3 region is CSGDRTAPNEKLFF. CDR3 DNA: TGCAGTGGCGACCGGACAGCCCCTAATGAAAAACTGTTTTTT.

This clonotype has more than one count but fewer than ten. The chain is built from TRBV5-1 and TRBJ2-1; unclear D gene. V lost 1 base and J lost 7, with 12 bases in between. This CDR3 region has 14 residues. Germline CDR1 reads SGHRS; CDR2 reads YFSETQ. In nucleotides, the CDR3 is TGCGCCAGCAGCTTGAGCCTAGACCATAATGAGCAGTTCTTC. Encoded protein: CASSLSLDHNEQFF.

This clonotype has a handful of counts. The chain links TRBV6-2 or TRBV6-3 to TRBJ2-1; 12 nucleotides agree with TRBD2. This CDR3 comprises 17 residues. V was pared by 3 bases and J by 9 bases, with 12 bases of the junction left unmatched. Per the germline V gene, CDR1 is MNHEY and CDR2 is SVGEGT. CDR3 sequence: CASSYPLPTSGSAEQFF. In DNA, the CDR3 is TGTGCCAGCAGTTATCCTTTACCGACTAGCGGGAGCGCTGAGCAGTTCTTC.

In this sample, this clonotype turned up a few times. This CDR3 reads CASKEQGYNEQFF. CDR3 in DNA: TGTGCCAGTAAAGAGCAGGGCTACAATGAGCAGTTCTTC. The gene calls are TRBV25-1 and TRBJ2-1; possibly TRBD1 for D (5 bases). Germline CDR1 is MGHDK and CDR2 is SYGVNS. The CDR3 has 13 residues. The V end was cut by 9 bases, the J end by 3 bases, with 12 bases between.

This chain connects TRBV5-1 to TRBJ2-1; perhaps D is TRBD1 or TRBD2 (5 bases each). CDR1 and CDR2 (germline): SGHRS, YFSETQ. The ends were cut back, 6 bases at V and 0 bases at J, with 13 bases in the middle. The CDR3 contains 15 residues. The CDR3 region has the DNA TGCGCCAGCACCAACGGGGCCCCCTCCTACAATGAGCAGTTCTTC. It is translated as CASTNGAPSYNEQFF.

This clonotype was observed a few times. The genes are TRBV27 and TRBJ2-7, with 8 bases matching TRBD2. Trimming took 5 bases from V and 2 from J; bases not matched to a gene: 11. Germline V lookup: CDR1 MNHEY, CDR2 SMNVEV (reference sequence). There are 16 residues in the CDR3. The CDR3 loop reads CASSQWLSGRPYEQYF. The DNA of the CDR3 is TGTGCCAGCAGTCAGTGGCTAAGCGGGAGACCCTACGAGCAGTACTTC.

The gene calls are TRBV25-1 and TRBJ2-1; perhaps D is TRBD1 or TRBD2 (5 bases each). V was cut by 1 base and J by 6 bases, with 22 bases left in between. Germline CDR1 reads MGHDK; CDR2 reads SYGVNS. There are 18 residues in the CDR3. For the CDR3, the DNA is TGTGCCAGCAGTGAATTGTCGAACCGTCCGGGGCCTAGCAATGAGCAGTTCTTC. Protein: CASSELSNRPGPSNEQFF. Looking up the rest from reference TRBV25-1 and TRBJ2-1 gives the full variable domain: EADIYQTPRYLVIGTGKKITLECSQTMGHDKMYWYQQDPGMELHLIHYSYGVNSTEKGDLSSESTVSRIRTEHFPLTLESARPSHTSQYLCASSELSNRPGPSNEQFFGPGTRLTVL.

This clonotype was recorded a few times. The chain is built from TRBV10-3 and TRBJ1-2; maybe TRBD1 (5 bases). Trimming left V 2 bases short and J 10 bases short, with 14 bases between. Germline V CDR1 and CDR2: ENHRY, SYGVKD. The CDR3 runs 13 residues. CDR3 protein: CAISEGPGALYTF. The CDR3 DNA is TGTGCCATCAGTGAGGGACCCGGGGCTCTCTACACCTTC.

This clonotype has only a few counts. The chain couples TRBV29-1 to TRBJ2-2; D unclear. CDR3 length: 13 residues. CDR1 and CDR2 (germline): SQVTM, ANQGSEA. V was cut by 0 bases and J by 4 bases, with 6 bases left in between. CDR3 nucleotide sequence: TGCAGCGTTGAAGATTGGGCCACCGGGGAGCTGTTTTTT. Residues: CSVEDWATGELFF.